The entry below describes one T cell receptor beta chain. Its specificity is unknown. Across eight separate reactions for each sample, cDNA was made. Two nested PCRs, of about 16 and 10 cycles, processed TCRalpha and TCRbeta cDNA. TCRdb reanalyzed the 5' RACE reads and collapses them to one entry per CDR3 protein, without DNA. This listing includes 330,000 or so distinct CDR3 sequences. This sample was included in a study of monozygotic twins with inflammatory bowel disease. Study outcomes and limitations: IBD-affected twins scored below their healthy co-twins in TCRbeta diversity (inverse Simpson).

Researchers isolated total RNA from whole blood without sorting T cells. The CDR3 has 14 residues. The germline gives CDR1 DFQATT, CDR2 SNEGSKA (reference sequence). The source is a human donor with ulcerative colitis or Crohn's disease, or a healthy co-twin of an affected twin (not recorded which). V is TRBV20-1 and J is TRBJ2-2; lacking DNA, the TRBD1 call made by TCRdb goes unchecked. The material sequenced was blood. This chain's CDR3 is CSASAPRGSGELFF.